The 29 T cell receptor beta chains presented below share a single source sample, sequenced in a study of T cells in localized non-small cell lung cancer. Assay: immunoSEQ multiplex PCR; the TCRdb copy retains only in-frame clones and omits some. The data hold 2,500 to 3,000 clones, with about 30% observed a single time. The specimen was lung tumor tissue, collected before any cancer treatment. These receptors were obtained from a female donor at least 60 years old with stage I lung adenocarcinoma.

V and J are TRBV5-1 and TRBJ1-3, with 9 bases aligning to TRBD1. J was trimmed by 0 bases and V by 3 bases; bases with no gene match: 1. The V gene's germline CDR1 is SGHRS and CDR2 YFSETQ. The length of the CDR3 is 15 residues. The CDR3 spells CASSWTGDSGNTIYF. CDR3 nucleotides: TGCGCCAGCAGCTGGACAGGGGACTCTGGAAACACCATATATTTT.

This clone was found a few times. V usage is TRBV6-8 and J usage is TRBJ2-2, with no clear D. The CDR3 consists of 13 residues. V was cut by 6 bases and J by 1 base, with 6 bases left in between. The germline gives CDR1 MNHGY, CDR2 SAAAGT. The CDR3 here is CASSPMNTGELFF. The CDR3 DNA reads TGTGCCAGCAGCCCCATGAACACCGGGGAGCTGTTTTTT.

V is TRBV19 and J is TRBJ1-1, with D uncertain. The germline CDR1 and CDR2 sequences are LNHDA and SQIVND (reference sequence). The CDR3 has 12 amino acids. Trimming left V 2 bases short and J 5 bases short, with 6 bases between. The CDR3 DNA sequence: TGTGCCAGTAGTATAAGCAAGACTGAAGCTTTCTTT. Translation gives CASSISKTEAFF.

This clone counts as medium-sized (0.01 to 0.1%). The chain recombines TRBV11-3 with TRBJ1-2; D not resolved. Trimming stripped 5 bases from V and 2 bases from J, with 12 bases between. Germline lookup yields CDR1 SGHNT and CDR2 YENEEA. The CDR3 is 14 amino acids. CDR3 loop: CASSAIVENYGYTF. In nucleotides, the CDR3 is TGTGCCAGCAGCGCGATAGTAGAAAACTATGGCTACACCTTC.

This clone showed up just a few times. V is TRBV11-3 and J is TRBJ1-2; a weak D match, TRBD1 (6 bases). Germline CDR1 SGHNT, CDR2 YENEEA. Trimming stripped 4 bases from V and 5 bases from J, with 17 bases between. The CDR3 is made up of 15 amino acids. The CDR3 reads CASSSSTGVLYGYTF. CDR3 nucleotide sequence: TGTGCCAGCAGCTCGTCGACAGGAGTTCTTTATGGCTACACCTTC.

This clone was seen a handful of times. The rearrangement links TRBV6-8 to TRBJ1-2; no clear D gene. The CDR3 sequence is 14 residues long. Per germline, CDR1 MNHGY and CDR2 SAAAGT. V was cut by 7 bases and J by 4 bases, with 16 bases left in between. Here the CDR3 DNA reads TGTGCCAGCAACTTTAAAGGAGTTAGCTATGGCTACACCTTC. Encoded protein: CASNFKGVSYGYTF.

This clone turned up a few times. This sequence joins TRBV6-8 and TRBJ2-1; 9 nucleotides align to TRBD2. Germline V gives CDR1 MNHGY, CDR2 SAAAGT. This CDR3 is built from 16 residues. The junction had 9 bases not matched to a gene; V was cut back by 2 bases and J by 7 bases. CDR3 residues: CASSYGREGRWNEQFF. CDR3 coding DNA: TGTGCCAGCAGTTACGGGCGGGAGGGCCGGTGGAATGAGCAGTTCTTC.

This clone turned up a few times. This rearrangement joins TRBV11-3 to TRBJ1-2; D might be TRBD1 (5 bases). Trimming removed 3 bases at V and 3 bases at J, with 11 bases between. The CDR3 runs to 14 residues. CDR1 and CDR2 from the germline V gene are SGHNT and YENEEA. In DNA form, the CDR3 reads TGTGCCAGCAGCTTGGCGGGGGGGGACTATGGCTACACCTTC. Encoded protein: CASSLAGGDYGYTF.

This clone is medium-sized (0.01 to 0.1%). The gene calls are TRBV11-3 and TRBJ1-2; D is undetermined. Germline lookup yields CDR1 SGHNT and CDR2 YENEEA. The CDR3 spans 14 residues. Trimming removed 3 bases from V and 4 bases from J, with 12 bases in between. CDR3 protein: CASSLASSGYGYTF. The DNA for the CDR3 is TGTGCCAGCAGCTTGGCCTCATCAGGCTATGGCTACACCTTC.

The CDR3 protein is CASSIDLSTGQGTGYTF. CDR3 nucleotide sequence: TGTGCCAGTAGTATAGATCTGAGTACGGGACAGGGAACTGGCTACACCTTC. V usage is TRBV19 and J usage is TRBJ1-2; TRBD1 matches at 9 bases. This CDR3 is 17 amino acids long. V shed 0 bases and J 7 bases; nucleotides not matched to a gene: 12. From germline, CDR1 is LNHDA and CDR2 SQIVND (reference sequence).

The chain is built from TRBV12-5 and TRBJ2-7, with D perhaps TRBD1 or TRBD2 (5 bases each). Per germline, CDR1 LGHNT and CDR2 FRNRAP. The CDR3 is 14 amino acids. DNA of the CDR3: TGTGCCAGCACCCAATCCGGGGCTTTCTACGAGCAGTACTTC. Translating it yields CASTQSGAFYEQYF.

V usage is TRBV11-3 and J usage is TRBJ2-7, with TRBD2 identical over 11 bases. Trimming cost V 5 bases and J 6 bases; bases outside gene matches: 9. Germline V gene sequence: CDR1 SGHNT, CDR2 YENEEA. The CDR3 totals 15 residues. CDR3 residues: CASSALAGGSREQYF. The CDR3 DNA reads TGTGCCAGCAGCGCTCTAGCGGGAGGCTCCCGCGAGCAGTACTTC.

The V and J genes are TRBV5-1 and TRBJ2-6; D is ambiguous. The ends were cut back, 7 bases at V and 0 bases at J, with 8 bases in the middle. Germline V gene lookup returns CDR1 SGHRS and CDR2 YFSETQ. The CDR3 is made up of 14 amino acids. The CDR3 spells CASQFGSGANVLTF. In nucleotides, the CDR3 is TGCGCCAGCCAGTTCGGCTCTGGGGCCAACGTCCTGACTTTC. Using reference TRBV5-1 and TRBJ2-6 for the parts outside the CDR3, the full variable domain is KAGVTQTPRYLIKTRGQQVTLSCSPISGHRSVSWYQQTPGQGLQFLFEYFSETQRNKGNFPGRFSGRQFSNSRSEMNVSTLELGDSALYLCASQFGSGANVLTFGAGSRLTVL.

Within the sample, this clone is hyperexpanded. This sequence joins TRBV19 and TRBJ1-2, with D possibly being TRBD1 (6 bases). Trimming cost V 1 base and J 6 bases, with 9 bases left between them. Germline values: CDR1 LNHDA, CDR2 SQIVND (reference sequence). CDR3 size: 13 residues. This CDR3 reads CASSIGWTDGYTF. The CDR3 DNA is TGTGCCAGTAGTATAGGATGGACAGATGGCTACACCTTC.

Sample share makes this clone medium-sized. The chain has TRBV29-1 and TRBJ1-4; TRBD1 is a possible D gene (5 bases). Between the trimmed V and J ends, which lost 8 bases and 7 bases, there was a span of 14 bases. CDR3 size: 12 residues. Germline V CDR1 and CDR2: SQVTM, ANQGSEA. The CDR3 protein is CSSGGWGEKLFF. The CDR3 region has the DNA TGCAGCTCCGGGGGGTGGGGTGAAAAACTGTTTTTT.

Judged by abundance, this clone is medium-sized (0.01 to 0.1%). The chain employs TRBV11-3 and TRBJ1-2; 10 nucleotides align to TRBD1. V trimming: 5 bases; J trimming: 2 bases; junction bases outside the gene matches: 2. Germline CDR1 is SGHNT and CDR2 is YENEEA. The CDR3 loop spans 14 amino acids. The CDR3 is CASSPGQGNYGYTF. The CDR3 nucleotides are TGTGCCAGCAGCCCGGGACAGGGGAACTATGGCTACACCTTC.

This clone was counted between two and nine times. The V gene is TRBV18, the J gene TRBJ1-2; unclear D gene. Germline CDR1 KGHSH, CDR2 LQKENI. Trimming took off 0 bases at V and 8 bases at J, with 10 bases between the two ends. The CDR3 totals 13 residues. The CDR3: CASSPPSLGGYTF. CDR3 nucleotides: TGTGCCAGCTCACCACCGTCCCTCGGGGGCTACACCTTC.

Only a few counts were recorded for this clone. This sequence joins TRBV10-3 and TRBJ1-4; D is ambiguous. With 0 bases removed from V and 13 bases from J, the gap between germline ends came to 15 bases. Germline loops: CDR1 ENHRY, CDR2 SYGVKD. CDR3 size: 14 residues. The CDR3 region has the DNA TGTGCCATCAGTGAGTCGATAGTCCCTAAGCCACTGTTTTTT. This codes for CAISESIVPKPLFF.

The table lists this clone with a few counts. The chain joins TRBV6-8 to TRBJ1-2; D gene uncertain. V gave up 5 bases and J gave up 5 bases, with 12 bases separating them. The CDR3 is made up of 13 amino acids. Germline loops: CDR1 MNHGY, CDR2 SAAAGT. For the CDR3, the DNA is TGTGCCAGCAGTGGTCAGGCGGGGTATGGCTACACCTTC. Translation: CASSGQAGYGYTF.

This clone showed up just a few times. J is TRBJ1-3 and V is TRBV30, with D tentatively TRBD1 (6 bases). CDR3 length: 14 amino acids. The V gene lost 0 bases and the J gene lost 4 bases, with 10 bases spanning the gap. Germline CDR1 and CDR2: GTSNPN and SVGIG (reference sequence). The CDR3 sequence: CAWSVGGGGNTIYF. The CDR3 nucleotides are TGTGCCTGGAGTGTAGGGGGTGGAGGAAACACCATATATTTT.

The V gene is TRBV5-1, the J gene TRBJ2-7, with D uncertain. The CDR3 runs 14 residues. With 4 bases removed from V and 1 base from J, the gap between germline ends came to 12 bases. Germline V gene lookup returns CDR1 SGHRS and CDR2 YFSETQ. For the CDR3, the DNA is TGCGCCAGCAGCCCAACGACACTGTCCTACGAGCAGTACTTC. It codes for CASSPTTLSYEQYF.

The J gene is TRBJ1-5, the V gene TRBV30, with D unresolved. Per the germline V gene, CDR1 is GTSNPN and CDR2 is SVGIG (reference sequence). This CDR3 has 14 residues. Trimming shortened V by 3 bases and J by 5 bases, and 14 bases separated the two germline ends. CDR3 loop: CAWSTGSRDQPQHF. The CDR3 nucleotides read TGTGCCTGGAGCACCGGGAGTAGAGATCAGCCCCAGCATTTT.

The chain uses TRBV2 and TRBJ1-5, with 8 bases that match TRBD1. Trimming took 2 bases from V and 11 from J; bases not matched to a gene: 17. Germline V gives CDR1 SNHLY, CDR2 FYNNEI. CDR3 length equals 17 residues. DNA for the CDR3: TGTGCCAGCAGTGAAAAGGGGGGACAGGCAGGAAATAAGGCCCAGCATTTT. Its translation: CASSEKGGQAGNKAQHF.

The chain links TRBV18 to TRBJ1-3; TRBD1 aligns across 12 bases. Germline CDR1 and CDR2: KGHSH and LQKENI. V lost 3 bases, J lost 4 bases, and 10 bases stayed unmatched. This CDR3 region has 18 residues. CDR3 protein: CASSPLLPGQGAGNTIYF. The DNA for the CDR3 is TGTGCCAGCTCACCTCTCCTGCCGGGACAGGGGGCCGGAAACACCATATATTTT.

The rearrangement links TRBV30 to TRBJ1-1; no firm D call. The V end was cut by 2 bases, the J end by 0 bases, with 1 base between. The germline V gene encodes CDR1 GTSNPN and CDR2 SVGIG (reference sequence). This CDR3 is 11 amino acids long. CDR3 loop: CAWSLNTEAFF. The CDR3 DNA follows: TGTGCCTGGAGTCTGAACACTGAAGCTTTCTTT.

This clone has only a few counts. The chain combines TRBV9 with TRBJ2-2; either TRBD1 or TRBD2 may supply D (6 bases each). The CDR3 is 13 amino acids. Germline V CDR1 and CDR2: SGDLS, YYNGEE. V lost 7 bases, J lost 6 bases, and 13 bases lay in between. CDR3 region: CASVGGPPGELFF. CDR3 nucleotide sequence: TGTGCCAGCGTGGGGGGCCCTCCCGGGGAGCTGTTTTTT.

This clone was recorded a few times. The chain recombines TRBV11-3 with TRBJ2-3, with 7 bases lining up with TRBD1. Germline V gene lookup returns CDR1 SGHNT and CDR2 YENEEA. The CDR3 contains 14 residues. Trimming at V came to 6 bases and at J to 1 base, leaving 4 bases not matched to a gene. The CDR3 here is CASRVTGRTDTQYF. In nucleotides, the CDR3 is TGTGCCAGCAGAGTGACAGGGCGCACAGATACGCAGTATTTT.

The rearrangement links TRBV25-1 to TRBJ1-1, with 7 bases lining up with TRBD1. The CDR3 loop spans 16 amino acids. The germline CDR1 and CDR2 sequences are MGHDK and SYGVNS. J gave up 4 bases and V 7 bases, and 15 bases lay outside the gene matches. The CDR3: CASTSGQGVMSTEAFF. The DNA of the CDR3 is TGTGCCAGCACCTCCGGGCAGGGGGTAATGAGCACTGAAGCTTTCTTT.

The chain uses TRBV19 and TRBJ2-5; possible D gene TRBD2, 6 bases. There are 13 residues in the CDR3. Germline V gene lookup returns CDR1 LNHDA and CDR2 SQIVND (reference sequence). V was trimmed by 7 bases and J by 5 bases, leaving 14 bases between them. The DNA of the CDR3 is TGTGCCAGTAAGGGTCTAGCGTGGGAGACCCAGTACTTC. Translating it yields CASKGLAWETQYF.